This TCR beta chain was sequenced in a study of T cells in Graves' hyperthyroidism and ophthalmopathy. Overall study context: Peripheral blood specimens were obtained at initial diagnosis, prior to any treatment.

Stable disease denoted Graves' hyperthyroidism without ophthalmopathy progression within 18 months. Amplified TCR beta CDR3 regions derived from RNA transcripts. The HTBI set primed first-round TCR CDR3 RT-PCR. TCRdb recomputed calls from the multiplex PCR reads with MiXCR, one row per CDR3 protein. This sample has 800,000 or so distinct CDR3 sequences, with 38% found just once. This clonotype originated in a man between 18 and 29 years old with Graves' hyperthyroidism. The source material was blood.

Here the CDR3 reads CASSIDRGYEQYF. CDR3 DNA: TGTGCCAGTAGTATAGACAGGGGGTACGAGCAGTACTTC. The chain recombines TRBV19 with TRBJ2-7, with 7 bases that match TRBD1. V shed 0 bases and J 4 bases; nucleotides not matched to a gene: 0. The germline CDR1 and CDR2 sequences are LNHDA and SQIVND (reference sequence). CDR3 length: 13 residues.